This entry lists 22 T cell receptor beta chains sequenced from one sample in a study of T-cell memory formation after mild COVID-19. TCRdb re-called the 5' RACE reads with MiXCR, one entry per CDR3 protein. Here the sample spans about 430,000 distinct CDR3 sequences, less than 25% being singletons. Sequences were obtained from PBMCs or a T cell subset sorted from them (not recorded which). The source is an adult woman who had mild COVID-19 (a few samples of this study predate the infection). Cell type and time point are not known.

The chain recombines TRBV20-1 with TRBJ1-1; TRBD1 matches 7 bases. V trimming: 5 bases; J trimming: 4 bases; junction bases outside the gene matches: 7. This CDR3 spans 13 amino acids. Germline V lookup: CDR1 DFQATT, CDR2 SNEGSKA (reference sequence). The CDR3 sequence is CSALRPGGTEAFF. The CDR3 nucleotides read TGCAGTGCTCTCCGGCCAGGGGGCACTGAAGCTTTCTTT.

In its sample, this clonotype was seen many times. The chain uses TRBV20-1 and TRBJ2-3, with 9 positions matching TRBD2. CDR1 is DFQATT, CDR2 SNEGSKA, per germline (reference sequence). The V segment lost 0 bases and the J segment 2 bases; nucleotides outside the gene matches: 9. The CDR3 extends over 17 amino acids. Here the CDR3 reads CSARDGAAGGTTDTQYF. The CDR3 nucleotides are TGCAGTGCTAGAGATGGGGCGGCGGGAGGGACCACAGATACGCAGTATTTT.

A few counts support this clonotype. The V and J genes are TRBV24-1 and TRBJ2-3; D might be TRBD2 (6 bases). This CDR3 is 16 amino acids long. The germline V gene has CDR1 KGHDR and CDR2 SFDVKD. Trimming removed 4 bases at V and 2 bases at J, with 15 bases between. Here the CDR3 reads CATSDPGTSFTDTQYF. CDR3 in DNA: TGTGCCACCAGTGACCCTGGGACTTCTTTCACAGATACGCAGTATTTT.

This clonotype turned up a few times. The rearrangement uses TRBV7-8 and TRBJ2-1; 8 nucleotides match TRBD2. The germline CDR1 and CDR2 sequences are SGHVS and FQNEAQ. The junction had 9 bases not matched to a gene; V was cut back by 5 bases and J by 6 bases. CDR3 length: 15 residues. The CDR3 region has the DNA TGTGCCAGCAGCCAAGGGGTAGCGGGGCTCAATGAGCAGTTCTTC. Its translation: CASSQGVAGLNEQFF.

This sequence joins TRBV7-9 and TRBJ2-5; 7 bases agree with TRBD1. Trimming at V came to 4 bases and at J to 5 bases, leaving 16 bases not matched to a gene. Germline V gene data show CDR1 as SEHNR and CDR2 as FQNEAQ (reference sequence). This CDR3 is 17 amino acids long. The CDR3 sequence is CASSWPRGTKDSETQYF. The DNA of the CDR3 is TGTGCCAGCAGCTGGCCCAGGGGGACAAAGGATTCGGAGACCCAGTACTTC.

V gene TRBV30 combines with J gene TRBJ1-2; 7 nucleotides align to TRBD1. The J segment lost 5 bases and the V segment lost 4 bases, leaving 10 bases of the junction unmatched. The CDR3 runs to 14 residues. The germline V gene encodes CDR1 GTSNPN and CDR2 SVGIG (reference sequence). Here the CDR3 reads CAWTGLDRQYGYTF. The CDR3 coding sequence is TGTGCCTGGACGGGGTTGGACAGGCAATATGGCTACACCTTC. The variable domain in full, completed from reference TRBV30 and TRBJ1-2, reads SQTIHQWPATLVQPVGSPLSLECTVEGTSNPNLYWYRQAAGRGLQLLFYSVGIGQISSEVPQNLSASRPQDRQFILSSKKLLLSDSGFYLCAWTGLDRQYGYTFGSGTRLTVV.

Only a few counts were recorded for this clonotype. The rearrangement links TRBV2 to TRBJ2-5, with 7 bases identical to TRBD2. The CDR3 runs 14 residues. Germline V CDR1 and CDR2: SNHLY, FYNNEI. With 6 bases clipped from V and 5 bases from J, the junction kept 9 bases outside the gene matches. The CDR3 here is CASSPAGPGETQYF. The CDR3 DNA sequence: TGTGCCAGCAGCCCAGCGGGGCCTGGCGAGACCCAGTACTTC.

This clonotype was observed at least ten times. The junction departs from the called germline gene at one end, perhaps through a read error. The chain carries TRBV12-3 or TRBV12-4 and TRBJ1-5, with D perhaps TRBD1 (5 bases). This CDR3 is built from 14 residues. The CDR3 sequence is CASSLGGSNQPQHF. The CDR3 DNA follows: TGCGCCAGCAGCTTGGGGGGGAGCAATCAGCCCCAGCATTTT.

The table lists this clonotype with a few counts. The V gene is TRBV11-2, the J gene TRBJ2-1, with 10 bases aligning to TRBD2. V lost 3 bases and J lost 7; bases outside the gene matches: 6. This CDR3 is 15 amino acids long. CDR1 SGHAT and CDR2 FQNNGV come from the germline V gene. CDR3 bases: TGTGCCAGCAGCTTTGGGGGACTAGCGCTGAATGAGCAGTTCTTC. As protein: CASSFGGLALNEQFF.

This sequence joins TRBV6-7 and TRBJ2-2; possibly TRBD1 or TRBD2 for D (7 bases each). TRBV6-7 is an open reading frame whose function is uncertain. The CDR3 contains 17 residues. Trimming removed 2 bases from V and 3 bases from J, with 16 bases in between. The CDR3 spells CASSYQGGQKDTGELFF. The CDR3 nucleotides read TGTGCCAGCAGTTACCAGGGGGGGCAGAAGGACACCGGGGAGCTGTTTTTT.

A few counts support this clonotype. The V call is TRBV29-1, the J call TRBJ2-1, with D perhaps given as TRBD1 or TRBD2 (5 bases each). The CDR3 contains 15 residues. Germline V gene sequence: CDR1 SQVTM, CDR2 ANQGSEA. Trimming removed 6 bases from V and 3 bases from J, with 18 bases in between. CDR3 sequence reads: CSVWFPGPLYNEQFF. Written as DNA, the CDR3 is TGCAGCGTGTGGTTCCCGGGACCCCTCTACAATGAGCAGTTCTTC.

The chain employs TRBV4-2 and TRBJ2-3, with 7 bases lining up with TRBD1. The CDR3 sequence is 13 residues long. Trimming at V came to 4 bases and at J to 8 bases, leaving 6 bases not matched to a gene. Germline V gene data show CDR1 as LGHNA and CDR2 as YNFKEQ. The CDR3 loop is CASSPQGTATQYF. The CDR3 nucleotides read TGTGCCAGCAGCCCACAGGGGACGGCTACGCAGTATTTT.

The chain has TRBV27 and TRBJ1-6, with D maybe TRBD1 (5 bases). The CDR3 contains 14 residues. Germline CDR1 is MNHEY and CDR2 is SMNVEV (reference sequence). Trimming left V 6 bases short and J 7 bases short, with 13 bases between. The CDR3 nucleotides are TGTGCCAGCAGAAACGACAGCCCCAATTCACCCCTCCACTTT. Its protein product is CASRNDSPNSPLHF.

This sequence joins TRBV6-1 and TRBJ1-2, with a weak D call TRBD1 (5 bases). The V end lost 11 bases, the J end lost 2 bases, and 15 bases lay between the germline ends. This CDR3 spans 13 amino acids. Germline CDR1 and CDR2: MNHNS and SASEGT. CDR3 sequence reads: CAGRDPGNYGYTF. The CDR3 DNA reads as TGTGCCGGGAGGGACCCCGGGAACTATGGCTACACCTTC.

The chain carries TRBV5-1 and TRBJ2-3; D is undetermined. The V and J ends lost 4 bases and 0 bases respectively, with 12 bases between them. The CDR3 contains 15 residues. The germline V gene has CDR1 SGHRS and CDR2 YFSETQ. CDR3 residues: CASSQQGFSTDTQYF. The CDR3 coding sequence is TGCGCCAGCAGCCAACAAGGGTTTAGCACAGATACGCAGTATTTT.

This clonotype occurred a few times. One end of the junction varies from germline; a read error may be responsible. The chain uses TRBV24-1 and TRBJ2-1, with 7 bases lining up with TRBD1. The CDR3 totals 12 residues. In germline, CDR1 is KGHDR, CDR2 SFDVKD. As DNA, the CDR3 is TGTGCCACCAGTGATTTGATGAGGGGGCCGGCCTTC. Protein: CATSDLMRGPAF.

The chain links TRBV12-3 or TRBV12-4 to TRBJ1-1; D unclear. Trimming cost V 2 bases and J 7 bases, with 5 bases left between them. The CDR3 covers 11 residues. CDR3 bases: TGTGCCAGCAGTTTAAAGGTTGAAGCTTTCTTT. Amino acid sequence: CASSLKVEAFF.

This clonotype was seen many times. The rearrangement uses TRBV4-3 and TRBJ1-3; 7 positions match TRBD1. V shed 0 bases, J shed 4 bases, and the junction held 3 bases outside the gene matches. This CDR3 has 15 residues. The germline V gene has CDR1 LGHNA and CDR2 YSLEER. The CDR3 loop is CASSQDGQVGNTIYF. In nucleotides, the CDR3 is TGCGCCAGCAGCCAAGATGGACAGGTGGGAAACACCATATATTTT.

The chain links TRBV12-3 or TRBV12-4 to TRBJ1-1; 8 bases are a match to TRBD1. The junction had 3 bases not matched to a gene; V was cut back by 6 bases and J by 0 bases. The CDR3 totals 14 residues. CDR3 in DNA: TGTGCCAGCAGGCCAGGGGGCCTGAACACTGAAGCTTTCTTT. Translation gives CASRPGGLNTEAFF.

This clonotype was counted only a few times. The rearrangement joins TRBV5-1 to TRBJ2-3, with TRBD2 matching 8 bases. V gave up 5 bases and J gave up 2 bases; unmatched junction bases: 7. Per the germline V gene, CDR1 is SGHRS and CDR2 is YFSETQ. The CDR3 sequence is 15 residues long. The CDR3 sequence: CASRTAGGPTDTQYF. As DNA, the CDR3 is TGCGCCAGCAGAACCGCGGGGGGACCCACAGATACGCAGTATTTT.

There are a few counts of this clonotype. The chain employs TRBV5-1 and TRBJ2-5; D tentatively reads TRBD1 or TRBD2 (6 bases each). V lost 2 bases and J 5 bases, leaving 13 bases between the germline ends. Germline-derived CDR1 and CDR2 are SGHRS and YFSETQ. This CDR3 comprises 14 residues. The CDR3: CASSLQGREETQYF. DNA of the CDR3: TGCGCCAGCAGCTTACAGGGCCGGGAGGAGACCCAGTACTTC.

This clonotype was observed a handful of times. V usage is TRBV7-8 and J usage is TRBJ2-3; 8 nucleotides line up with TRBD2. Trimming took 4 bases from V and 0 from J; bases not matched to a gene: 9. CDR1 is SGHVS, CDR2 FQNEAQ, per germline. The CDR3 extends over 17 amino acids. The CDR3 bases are TGTGCCAGCAGCTCGCGGGGGGCCACTCCCAGCACAGATACGCAGTATTTT. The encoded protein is CASSSRGATPSTDTQYF.